This T cell receptor beta chain was documented in a study of identical twins (dated by TCRdb to 2015 to 2016). With respect to the entire study: TCR alpha and beta repertoires from monozygotic twins, unrelated adults of various ages and cord blood were deep-sequenced to test whether fetal clonotypes persist. To rule out contamination, replicate twin experiments were performed at different times with different library preparation protocols.

All donors were healthy Caucasians. The twin cohort comprised three pairs of female monozygotic twins, all aged about 18 to 30 years. The RNA used for TCR libraries was isolated from peripheral blood mononuclear cells. The library was built by means of 5' RACE. Instrument used: Illumina HiSeq 2000. Template switching added a universal primer binding site, and the final cDNA carried a unique molecular identifier that allowed TCR cDNA molecules to be counted accurately. First-strand cDNA for TCR alpha and beta chains was synthesized from specific primers in the conserved constant-segment region. To control for contamination, every cDNA library was double barcoded, receiving both a SMART-Mk sample barcode and Illumina barcodes. TruSeq adapter sequences along with Illumina sample barcodes were introduced in two successive PCR steps. Sequencing of the TCR alpha and beta cDNA libraries was done on the Illumina HiSeq platform using custom primers. The original pipeline was this. Raw reads were processed with MiGEC to extract unique molecular identifiers, and MiXCR was used to determine CDR3 positions. For each individual, recombination models were inferred using an EM algorithm with the repgenHMM and IGoR tools. The tcR package in R was used for shared clonotype analysis, with sharing normalized by the product of cloneset sizes. Out-of-frame nonproductive sequences were analyzed to study raw recombination free of thymic and clonal selection effects. The public reads were reprocessed in TCRdb via fastp at Q25 and MiXCR, keeping in-frame beta chains. Under each unique CDR3 protein, matching rows form one entry showing the most common genes and DNA. The V and J calls reflect TCRdb's pipeline rather than the authors' work. The sample table records around 650,000 distinct CDR3 sequences; 7.1% of these occur just once. Over 1.5% of the sample is held by the ten biggest clonotypes.

What the authors observed across the whole study: Conclusions relied on cross-sectional statistical analysis, since the same donors could not be followed over many years. Invariant T cells such as MAIT and iNKT could partly confound zero-insertion analyses, although diverse VJ usage argued against such confounding for most clonotypes. Abundant cord blood beta clonotypes carried fewer insertions; young adult naive repertoires showed a weaker similar trend, while memory repertoires showed none. Out-of-frame TCR alpha sequences shared between twins showed an excess of low generation-probability sequences compared with coincidental sharing between unrelated individuals. The excess sharing between twins in beta out-of-frame sequences was weaker because fewer shared sequences reduced the signal-to-noise ratio. In monozygotic twins, out-of-frame TCR alpha sharing was systematically underestimated by recombination models, although the models agreed with sharing between unrelated individuals.

Reading from cysteine to phenylalanine, the CDR3 counts 14 amino acids. Left in the record is the CDR3 DNA by itself, 42 bases read in frame from the first base. After removal of 4 bases from V and 5 bases from J, the junction retains 4 bases not matched to a gene. From the germline V gene, CDR1 is SNHLY and CDR2 is FYNNEI. This clonotype came up a few times. Its antigen has not been determined. No clone much larger than this one lies a single base away; base qualities are absent. These data were also filed under a second study, of yellow fever vaccine responses in identical twins. Per that second paper: The T cell response to vaccination in identical twins was reported by the authors to appear partly convergent and partly personalized. In the study, vaccine-responding T cell clones were precisely tracked in identical twins.

This TCR came from a woman under 30 in good health. Sequencing input: PBMCs. The receptor chain draws on TRBV2 and TRBJ2-1; 8 nucleotides in the junction match TRBD2. The CDR3 in this case is CASSVLLADNEQFF. Read as DNA, the sequence is TGTGCCAGCAGTGTCCTACTAGCGGACAATGAGCAGTTCTTC.